A single sample gave rise to the 15 T cell receptor beta chains below, sequenced in a study of neurological immune-mediated disorders. TCRdb itself ran the 5' RACE reads through MiXCR, one entry per CDR3 protein. The sample contains 50,000 to 70,000 distinct CDR3 sequences, 2% to 2.5% of which appear only once. Specimen: PBMCs. Receptors originate from a man between 45 and 60 years old with multiple sclerosis.

This clonotype was recorded at least ten times. The V gene is TRBV12-3 or TRBV12-4, the J gene TRBJ2-5; possibly TRBD1 for D (5 bases). The CDR3 consists of 15 residues. Trimming stripped 6 bases from V and 1 base from J, with 15 bases between. CDR3 protein: CASRLGQLTQETQYF. Written as DNA, the CDR3 is TGTGCCAGCAGGCTCGGACAACTTACCCAAGAGACCCAGTACTTC.

Many counts were recorded for this clonotype. The chain links TRBV12-3 or TRBV12-4 to TRBJ1-2; 7 positions agree with TRBD1. J was trimmed by 4 bases and V by 6 bases; bases with no gene match: 11. This CDR3 has 15 amino acids. The CDR3 loop reads CASSENRGWFYGYTF. DNA for the CDR3: TGTGCCAGCAGCGAAAACAGGGGTTGGTTCTATGGCTACACCTTC.

This clonotype was seen at least ten times. The J gene is TRBJ2-1, the V gene TRBV20-1; TRBD1 might be the D (6 bases). CDR1 is DFQATT and CDR2 is SNEGSKA in the germline V gene (reference sequence). The V gene lost 3 bases and the J gene lost 8 bases, with 20 bases spanning the gap. This CDR3 is 15 amino acids long. Here the CDR3 reads CSASAQQGRGDEQFF. The CDR3 DNA sequence: TGCAGTGCTAGCGCACAACAGGGACGGGGCGATGAGCAGTTCTTC.

This clonotype was counted many times. The chain couples TRBV29-1 to TRBJ2-5; 7 bases agree with TRBD2. The CDR3 loop spans 12 amino acids. V lost 7 bases and J lost 0; bases outside the gene matches: 2. CDR1 is SQVTM and CDR2 is ANQGSEA in the germline V gene. This chain's CDR3 is CSGGGYQETQYF. CDR3 DNA: TGCAGCGGCGGGGGATACCAAGAGACCCAGTACTTC. The variable domain in full, with the rest retrieved from reference TRBV29-1 and TRBJ2-5, is SAVISQKPSRDICQRGTSLTIQCQVDSQVTMMFWYRQQPGQSLTLIATANQGSEATYESGFVIDKFPISRPNLTFSTLTVSNMSPEDSSIYLCSGGGYQETQYFGPGTRLLVL.

This clonotype was detected a few times. The rearrangement uses TRBV20-1 and TRBJ2-7; 7 bases agree with TRBD1. The germline gives CDR1 DFQATT, CDR2 SNEGSKA (reference sequence). Unmatched junction bases numbered 9, after V lost 5 bases and J lost 8 bases. The length of the CDR3 is 12 residues. CDR3: CSAAKEQGQQYF. CDR3 bases: TGCAGTGCTGCAAAGGAACAGGGGCAGCAGTACTTC.

This clonotype was counted many times. The rearrangement joins TRBV27 to TRBJ2-1, with no clear D. The V end was cut by 4 bases, the J end by 11 bases, with 12 bases between. Germline V CDR1 and CDR2: MNHEY, SMNVEV (reference sequence). The CDR3 loop spans 12 amino acids. Written as DNA, the CDR3 is TGTGCCAGCAGTTCCCCCCATGAGAAGCAGTTCTTC. As protein: CASSSPHEKQFF.

This clonotype was picked up many times. J is TRBJ2-2 and V is TRBV5-1, with 7 bases aligning to TRBD1. The CDR3 loop spans 17 amino acids. Germline V gives CDR1 SGHRS, CDR2 YFSETQ. V lost 3 bases and J lost 4; bases outside the gene matches: 12. CDR3 nucleotides: TGCGCCAGCAGCTGGATGAAAGTAGGGACAGTCACCGGGGAGCTGTTTTTT. Translation: CASSWMKVGTVTGELFF.

This clonotype has ten or more counts. This chain joins TRBV6-2 or TRBV6-3 and TRBJ2-5; D unresolved. Germline CDR1 reads MNHEY; CDR2 reads SVGEGT. This CDR3 spans 13 amino acids. Trimming stripped 4 bases from V and 5 bases from J, with 11 bases between. CDR3 coding DNA: TGTGCCAGCAGTTTTGGGGATTGGGAGACCCAGTACTTC. Its protein product is CASSFGDWETQYF.

This clonotype has a count of ten or more. The CDR3 loop is CASRDRGNAPLHF. In DNA, the CDR3 is TGCGCCAGCAGGGACAGGGGAAATGCGCCCCTCCACTTT. J is TRBJ1-6 and V is TRBV10-2, with 9 bases aligning to TRBD1. Germline V gene sequence: CDR1 WSHSY, CDR2 SAAADI. The CDR3 has 13 amino acids. V lost 6 bases to trimming and J lost 13 bases; unmatched junction nucleotides: 7.

As to this clonotype: A much bigger clone sits one base away, suggesting this may be a read error. The rearrangement uses TRBV3-1 and TRBJ1-1, with D perhaps matching TRBD1 (5 bases). V lost 5 bases and J 1 base, leaving 11 bases between the germline ends. Looked up from germline, CDR1 is LGHDT and CDR2 is YNNKEL (reference sequence). The CDR3 length is 14 residues. The CDR3 bases are TGTGCCAGCAGCATACGGGGCGCGAACACTGAAGCTTTCTTT. It yields the protein CASSIRGANTEAFF. Combining the CDR3 with reference TRBV3-1 and TRBJ1-1 gives the whole variable domain DTAVSQTPKYLVTQMGNDKSIKCEQNLGHDTMYWYKQDSKKFLKIMFSYNNKELIINETVPNRFSPKSPDKAHLNLHINSLELGDSAVYFCASSIRGANTEAFFGQGTRLTVV.

In its sample, this clonotype was seen many times. The rearrangement links TRBV4-2 to TRBJ2-5, with 9 nucleotides matching TRBD2. Germline V gene lookup returns CDR1 LGHNA and CDR2 YNFKEQ. Unmatched junction bases numbered 3, after V lost 4 bases and J lost 3 bases. The CDR3 has 14 amino acids. CDR3 nucleotides: TGTGCCAGCAGCCTCGCTAGCGGGGAAGAGACCCAGTACTTC. Translation gives CASSLASGEETQYF.

In its sample, this clonotype was seen many times. The chain combines TRBV20-1 with TRBJ2-1; 7 bases fit TRBD1. V lost 0 bases, J lost 0 bases, and 11 bases stayed unmatched. From germline, CDR1 is DFQATT and CDR2 SNEGSKA (reference sequence). This CDR3 comprises 18 residues. CDR3 sequence (DNA): TGCAGTGCTAGAGATTTTTTAGGGGGCCAAATCTCCTACAATGAGCAGTTCTTC. It specifies CSARDFLGGQISYNEQFF.

This clonotype has at least ten counts. V usage is TRBV10-3 and J usage is TRBJ1-3; perhaps TRBD1 as D (6 bases). The CDR3 contains 12 residues. Germline CDR1 and CDR2: ENHRY and SYGVKD. Trimming took off 11 bases at V and 2 bases at J, with 10 bases between the two ends. The CDR3 region has the DNA TGTGCCGTACAGGGAACTGGAAACACCATATATTTT. This translates into CAVQGTGNTIYF.

This clonotype was found many times. V and J are TRBV3-1 and TRBJ1-6; D call uncertain. Per germline, CDR1 LGHDT and CDR2 YNNKEL (reference sequence). V was cut by 4 bases and J by 7 bases, with 14 bases left in between. The CDR3 has 15 amino acids. CDR3 nucleotides: TGTGCCAGCAGCCCGTCCGGGGAGGCCAATTCACCCCTCCACTTT. Its protein is CASSPSGEANSPLHF.

This clonotype has at least ten counts. V is TRBV6-1 and J is TRBJ1-2; D gene unclear. There are 16 residues in the CDR3. The V gene lost 3 bases and the J gene lost 0 bases, with 14 bases spanning the gap. Germline V gene sequence: CDR1 MNHNS, CDR2 SASEGT. CDR3: CASSDHRVVTNYGYTF. CDR3 nucleotides: TGTGCCAGCAGTGATCACAGAGTGGTGACTAACTATGGCTACACCTTC.